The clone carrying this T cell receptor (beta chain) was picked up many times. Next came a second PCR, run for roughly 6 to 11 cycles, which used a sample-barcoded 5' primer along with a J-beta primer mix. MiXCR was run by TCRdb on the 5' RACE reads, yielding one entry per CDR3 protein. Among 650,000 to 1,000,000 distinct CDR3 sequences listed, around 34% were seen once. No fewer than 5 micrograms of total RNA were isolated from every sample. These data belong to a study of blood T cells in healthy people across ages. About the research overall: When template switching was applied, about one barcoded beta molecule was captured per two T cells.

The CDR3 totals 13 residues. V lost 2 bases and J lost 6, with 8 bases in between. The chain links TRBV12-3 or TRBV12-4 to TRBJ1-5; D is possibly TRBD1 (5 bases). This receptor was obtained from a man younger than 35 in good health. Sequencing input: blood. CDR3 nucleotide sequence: TGTGCCAGCAGTTTAACAGGATCTCAGCCCCAGCATTTT. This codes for CASSLTGSQPQHF.